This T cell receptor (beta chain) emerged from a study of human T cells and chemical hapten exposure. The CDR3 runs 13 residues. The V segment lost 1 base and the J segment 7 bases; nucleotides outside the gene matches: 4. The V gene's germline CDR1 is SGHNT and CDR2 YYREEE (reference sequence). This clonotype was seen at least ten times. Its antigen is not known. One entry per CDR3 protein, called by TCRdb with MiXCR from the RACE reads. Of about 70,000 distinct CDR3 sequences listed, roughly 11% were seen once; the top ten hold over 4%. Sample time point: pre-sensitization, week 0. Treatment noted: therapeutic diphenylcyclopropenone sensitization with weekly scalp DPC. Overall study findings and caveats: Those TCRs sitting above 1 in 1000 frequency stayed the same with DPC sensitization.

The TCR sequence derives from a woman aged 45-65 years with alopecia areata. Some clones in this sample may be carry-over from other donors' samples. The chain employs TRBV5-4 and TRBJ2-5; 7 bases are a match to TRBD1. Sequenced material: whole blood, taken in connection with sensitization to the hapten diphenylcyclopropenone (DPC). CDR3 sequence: CASSLRQGGTQYF. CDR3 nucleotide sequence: TGTGCCAGCAGCTTGCGACAGGGTGGGACCCAGTACTTC. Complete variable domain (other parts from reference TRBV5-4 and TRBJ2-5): ETGVTQSPTHLIKTRGQQVTLRCSSQSGHNTVSWYQQALGQGPQFIFQYYREEENGRGNFPPRFSGLQFPNYSSELNVNALELDDSALYLCASSLRQGGTQYFGPGTRLLVL.